One sample yielded the 2 T cell receptor beta chains listed below, sequenced in a study of tumor-infiltrating lymphocytes in localized non-small cell lung cancer. Generated by immunoSEQ multiplex PCR, the TCRdb table keeps only in-frame clones and is missing some. The sample holds fewer than 20,000 clones; roughly four fifths are singletons and the top ten take about 6.4%. The material sequenced was lung tumor tissue. These receptors were collected from a human donor with non-small cell lung cancer.

The chain joins TRBV10-3 to TRBJ1-5; the match to TRBD1 covers 9 bases. This CDR3 contains 15 residues. CDR1 is ENHRY, CDR2 SYGVKD, per germline. J was trimmed by 1 base and V by 11 bases; bases with no gene match: 9. The CDR3 loop reads CASSRDRESNQPQHF. The CDR3 coding sequence is TGTGCCTCATCCCGGGACAGGGAAAGCAATCAGCCCCAGCATTTT.

J is TRBJ1-2 and V is TRBV9; 9 positions match TRBD1. The CDR3 covers 14 residues. Germline CDR1 is SGDLS and CDR2 is YYNGEE. V was pared by 0 bases and J by 5 bases, with 2 bases of the junction left unmatched. The CDR3 DNA is TGTGCCAGCAGCGTAGGGGACAGGGAGTATGGCTACACCTTC. Translation gives CASSVGDREYGYTF.